These 8 T cell receptor beta chains share one sample of origin, sequenced in a study of T cell responses to AZD1222 COVID-19 vaccine. The repertoire was sequenced with immunoSEQ multiplex PCR; TCRdb's copy has only in-frame clones and lacks some. There are more than 60,000 clones in the sample; 70% to 85% occur only once, and 20% lies in the top ten. Specimen: peripheral blood, collected on day 0 of AZD1222 vaccination. Source of these receptors: an adult in good health.

This chain uses TRBV6-1 with TRBJ2-5, with D possibly being TRBD1 (6 bases). This CDR3 comprises 15 residues. Germline V gives CDR1 MNHNS, CDR2 SASEGT. V was trimmed by 1 base and J by 1 base, leaving 10 bases between them. The CDR3 DNA follows: TGTGCCAGCAGTGAAGTGCAGGGGCGCCAAGAGACCCAGTACTTC. Translated, it gives CASSEVQGRQETQYF.

The V and J genes are TRBV7-2 and TRBJ1-6; D is unclear. Trimming shortened V by 5 bases and J by 10 bases, and 21 bases separated the two germline ends. The CDR3 consists of 16 residues. CDR1 and CDR2 (germline): SGHTA, FQGNSA. The CDR3 nucleotides read TGTGCCAGCAGCCGGAGTATGGCAGGTGGCGGGTCACCCCTCCACTTT. Residues: CASSRSMAGGGSPLHF.

This rearrangement joins TRBV3-1 (or the pseudogene TRBV3-2) to TRBJ2-3; the match to TRBD2 covers 8 bases. CDR3 size: 16 residues. Germline V lookup: CDR1 LGHDT, CDR2 YNNKEL (reference sequence). V gave up 0 bases and J gave up 6 bases; unmatched junction bases: 8. This CDR3 reads CASSQEGAGVGDTQYF. In nucleotides, the CDR3 is TGTGCCAGCAGCCAAGAGGGAGCGGGAGTGGGCGATACGCAGTATTTT.

The gene calls are TRBV28 and TRBJ2-5, with D perhaps TRBD1 (5 bases). Trimming removed 8 bases at V and 4 bases at J, with 11 bases between. In germline, CDR1 is MDHEN, CDR2 SYDVKM. The CDR3 has 12 residues. CDR3 coding DNA: TGTGCCAGCGGCCAGGGCGGAGAGACCCAGTACTTC. Encoded protein: CASGQGGETQYF.

The V call is TRBV14, the J call TRBJ2-1; D is tentatively TRBD1 or TRBD2 (5 bases each). The CDR3 loop spans 15 amino acids. V lost 4 bases and J 4 bases, leaving 14 bases between the germline ends. The germline gives CDR1 SGHDN, CDR2 FVKESK. CDR3 region: CASSRGAGLYNEQFF. The CDR3 DNA reads TGTGCCAGCAGCCGAGGGGCAGGACTTTACAATGAGCAGTTCTTC. The variable domain in full, completed from reference TRBV14 and TRBJ2-1, reads EAGVTQFPSHSVIEKGQTVTLRCDPISGHDNLYWYRRVMGKEIKFLLHFVKESKQDESGMPNNRFLAERTGGTYSTLKVQPAELEDSGVYFCASSRGAGLYNEQFFGPGTRLTVL.

The chain links TRBV7-7 to TRBJ2-7; 8 bases agree with TRBD1. Germline-derived CDR1 and CDR2 are SSHAT and FNYEAQ (reference sequence). The CDR3 consists of 13 residues. With 5 bases clipped from V and 3 bases from J, the junction kept 3 bases outside the gene matches. The CDR3 loop reads CASSPGGDYEQYF. The CDR3 DNA follows: TGTGCCAGCAGCCCAGGGGGCGACTACGAGCAGTACTTC.

The chain links TRBV19 to TRBJ2-6; D perhaps matches TRBD2 (5 bases). The CDR3 runs 18 residues. V was cut by 3 bases and J by 4 bases, with 19 bases left in between. Looked up from germline, CDR1 is LNHDA and CDR2 is SQIVND (reference sequence). CDR3 nucleotides: TGTGCCAGTAGTATTCGTGGAGGTTTCCGTCTGGGGGCCAACGTCCTGACTTTC. It is translated as CASSIRGGFRLGANVLTF.

The gene calls are TRBV6-5 and TRBJ2-7, with TRBD1 identical over 9 bases. V was pared by 6 bases and J by 1 base, with 7 bases of the junction left unmatched. The V gene's germline CDR1 is MNHEY and CDR2 SVGAGI. The CDR3 contains 15 residues. The CDR3 reads CASSLTGGLSYEQYF. The CDR3 DNA reads as TGTGCCAGCAGCTTAACAGGGGGCCTATCCTACGAGCAGTACTTC.